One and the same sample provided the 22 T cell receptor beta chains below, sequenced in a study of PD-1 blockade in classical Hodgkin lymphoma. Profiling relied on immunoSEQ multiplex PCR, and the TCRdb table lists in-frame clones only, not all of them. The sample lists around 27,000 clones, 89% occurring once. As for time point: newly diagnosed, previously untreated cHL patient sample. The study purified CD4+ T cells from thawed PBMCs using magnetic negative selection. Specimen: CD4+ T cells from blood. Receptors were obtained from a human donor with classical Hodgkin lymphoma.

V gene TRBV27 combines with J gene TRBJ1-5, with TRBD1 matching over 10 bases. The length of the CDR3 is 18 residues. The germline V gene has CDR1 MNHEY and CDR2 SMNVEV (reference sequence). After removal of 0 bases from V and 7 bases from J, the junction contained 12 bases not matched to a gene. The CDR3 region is CASSLSPNPDRGYQPQHF. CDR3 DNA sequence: TGTGCCAGCAGTTTATCACCAAACCCGGACAGGGGGTACCAGCCCCAGCATTTT.

The CDR3 DNA follows: TGTGCCAGCAGTGGACTGCACACTGAAGCTTTCTTT. Translated: CASSGLHTEAFF. The chain links TRBV25-1 to TRBJ1-1; D remains unclear. With 4 bases removed from V and 3 bases from J, the gap between germline ends came to 6 bases. The CDR3 has 12 amino acids. Per germline, CDR1 MGHDK and CDR2 SYGVNS.

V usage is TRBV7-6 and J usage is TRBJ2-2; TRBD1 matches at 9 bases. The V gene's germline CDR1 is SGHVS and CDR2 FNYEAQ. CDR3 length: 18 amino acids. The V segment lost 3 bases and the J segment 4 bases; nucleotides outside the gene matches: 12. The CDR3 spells CASSLSAGTGTGTGELFF. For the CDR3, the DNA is TGTGCCAGCAGCTTGTCTGCTGGGACAGGGACGGGCACCGGGGAGCTGTTTTTT.

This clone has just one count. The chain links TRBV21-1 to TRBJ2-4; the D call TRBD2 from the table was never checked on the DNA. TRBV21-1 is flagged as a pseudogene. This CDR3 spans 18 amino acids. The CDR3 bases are TGTGCCAGCAGCAAAGCGGAGTTCGGGGAATTAGCCAAAAACATTCAGTACTTC. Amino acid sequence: CASSKAEFGELAKNIQYF.

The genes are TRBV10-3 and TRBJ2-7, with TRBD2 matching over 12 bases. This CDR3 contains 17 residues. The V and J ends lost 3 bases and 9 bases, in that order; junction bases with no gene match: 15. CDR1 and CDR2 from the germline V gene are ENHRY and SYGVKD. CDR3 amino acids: CAISDSLATSGGGGQYF. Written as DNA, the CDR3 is TGTGCCATCAGTGACAGCTTAGCGACTAGCGGGGGTGGTGGGCAGTACTTC.

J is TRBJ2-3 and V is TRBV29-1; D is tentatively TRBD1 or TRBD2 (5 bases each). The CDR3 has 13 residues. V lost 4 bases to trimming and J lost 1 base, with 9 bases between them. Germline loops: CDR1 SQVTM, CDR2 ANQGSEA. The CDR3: CSVGQGGTDTQYF. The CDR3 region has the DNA TGCAGCGTTGGGCAGGGAGGCACAGATACGCAGTATTTT.

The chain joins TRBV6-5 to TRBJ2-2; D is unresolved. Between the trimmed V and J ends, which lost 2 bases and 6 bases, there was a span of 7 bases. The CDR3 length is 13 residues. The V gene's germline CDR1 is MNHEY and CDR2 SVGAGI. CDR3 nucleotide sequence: TGTGCCAGCAGTTACCAAGTGGCCGGGGAGCTGTTTTTT. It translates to CASSYQVAGELFF.

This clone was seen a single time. This chain's CDR3 is CSVEGDRSYNEQFF. The CDR3 DNA reads TGCAGCGTTGAGGGTGACAGGTCCTACAATGAGCAGTTCTTC. V and J are TRBV29-1 and TRBJ2-1; possibly TRBD1 for D (6 bases). Germline assignment: CDR1 SQVTM and CDR2 ANQGSEA. The ends were cut back, 3 bases at V and 1 base at J, with 10 bases in the middle. The CDR3 is 14 residues long.

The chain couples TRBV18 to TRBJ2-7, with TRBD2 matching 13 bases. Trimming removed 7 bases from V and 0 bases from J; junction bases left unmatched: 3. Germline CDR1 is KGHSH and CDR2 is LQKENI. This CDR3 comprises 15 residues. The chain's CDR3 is CASLGLAGNSYEQYF. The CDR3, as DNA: TGTGCCAGCTTGGGACTAGCGGGGAACTCCTACGAGCAGTACTTC.

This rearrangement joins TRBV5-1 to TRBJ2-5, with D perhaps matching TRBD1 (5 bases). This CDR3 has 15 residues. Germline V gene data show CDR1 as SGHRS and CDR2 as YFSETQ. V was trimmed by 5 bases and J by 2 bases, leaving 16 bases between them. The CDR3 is CASSYGPQGQETQYF. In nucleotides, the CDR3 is TGCGCCAGCAGTTATGGACCGCAGGGACAAGAGACCCAGTACTTC.

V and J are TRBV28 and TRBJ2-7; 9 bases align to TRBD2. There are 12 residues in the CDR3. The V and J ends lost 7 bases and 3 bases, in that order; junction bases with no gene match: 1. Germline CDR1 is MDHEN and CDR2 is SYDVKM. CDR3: CASKTSGYEQYF. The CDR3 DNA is TGTGCCAGCAAGACTAGCGGCTACGAGCAGTACTTC.

CDR3 in amino acids: CASSKAGNPGEQFF. The DNA for the CDR3 is TGTGCCAGCTCAAAAGCCGGGAACCCCGGAGAGCAGTTCTTC. The V call is TRBV18, the J call TRBJ2-1, with a weak D call TRBD2 (5 bases). Germline V gene lookup returns CDR1 KGHSH and CDR2 LQKENI. V was trimmed by 5 bases and J by 10 bases, leaving 18 bases between them. The CDR3 totals 14 residues.

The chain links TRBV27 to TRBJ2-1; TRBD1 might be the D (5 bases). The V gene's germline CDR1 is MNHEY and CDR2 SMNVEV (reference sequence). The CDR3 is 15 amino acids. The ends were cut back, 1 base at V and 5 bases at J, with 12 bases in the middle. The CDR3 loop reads CASSLFGAPDNEQFF. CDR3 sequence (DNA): TGTGCCAGCAGTTTATTTGGGGCGCCTGACAATGAGCAGTTCTTC.

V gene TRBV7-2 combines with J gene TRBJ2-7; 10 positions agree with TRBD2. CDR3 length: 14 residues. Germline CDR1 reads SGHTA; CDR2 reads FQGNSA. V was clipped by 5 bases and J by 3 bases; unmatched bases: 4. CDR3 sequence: CASSLRLAGYEQYF. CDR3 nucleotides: TGTGCCAGCAGCCTGCGACTAGCGGGCTACGAGCAGTACTTC.

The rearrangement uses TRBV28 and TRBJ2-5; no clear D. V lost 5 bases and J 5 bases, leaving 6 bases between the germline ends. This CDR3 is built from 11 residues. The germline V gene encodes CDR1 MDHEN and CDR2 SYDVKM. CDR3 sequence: CASSKTETQYF. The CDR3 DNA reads TGTGCCAGCAGTAAGACGGAGACCCAGTACTTC. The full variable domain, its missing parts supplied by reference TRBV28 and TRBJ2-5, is DVKVTQSSRYLVKRTGEKVFLECVQDMDHENMFWYRQDPGLGLRLIYFSYDVKMKEKGDIPEGYSVSREKKERFSLILESASTNQTSMYLCASSKTETQYFGPGTRLLVL.

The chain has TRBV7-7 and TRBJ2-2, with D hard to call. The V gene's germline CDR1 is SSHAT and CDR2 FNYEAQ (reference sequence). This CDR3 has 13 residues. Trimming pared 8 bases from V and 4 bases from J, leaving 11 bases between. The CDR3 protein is CASRPEFTGELFF. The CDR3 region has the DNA TGTGCCAGCCGACCTGAATTCACCGGGGAGCTGTTTTTT.

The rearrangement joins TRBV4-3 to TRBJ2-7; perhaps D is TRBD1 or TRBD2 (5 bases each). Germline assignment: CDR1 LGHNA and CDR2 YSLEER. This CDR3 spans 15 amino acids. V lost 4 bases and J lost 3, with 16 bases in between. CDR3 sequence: CASSPTAGTIYEQYF. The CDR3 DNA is TGCGCCAGCAGCCCTACCGCAGGGACGATCTACGAGCAGTACTTC.

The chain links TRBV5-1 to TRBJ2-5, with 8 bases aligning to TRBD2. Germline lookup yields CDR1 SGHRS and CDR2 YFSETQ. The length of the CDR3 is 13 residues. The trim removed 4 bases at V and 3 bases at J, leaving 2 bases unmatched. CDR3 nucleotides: TGCGCCAGCAGCCAAGCGGGAGAAGAGACCCAGTACTTC. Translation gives CASSQAGEETQYF.

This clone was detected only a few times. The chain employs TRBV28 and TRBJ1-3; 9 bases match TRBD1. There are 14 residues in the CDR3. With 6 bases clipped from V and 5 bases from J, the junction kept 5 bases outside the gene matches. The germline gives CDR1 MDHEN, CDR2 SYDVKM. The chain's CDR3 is CASSLGTGRNTIYF. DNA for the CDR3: TGTGCCAGCAGCCTCGGGACAGGGCGAAACACCATATATTTT.

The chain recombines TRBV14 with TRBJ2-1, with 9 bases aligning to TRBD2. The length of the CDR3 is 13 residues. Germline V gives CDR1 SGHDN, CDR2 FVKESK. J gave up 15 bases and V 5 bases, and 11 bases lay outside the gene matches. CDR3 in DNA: TGTGCCAGCAGCTCCTGGGGACTAGCCCCTACGTTCTTC. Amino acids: CASSSWGLAPTFF. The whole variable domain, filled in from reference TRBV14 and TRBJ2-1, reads EAGVTQFPSHSVIEKGQTVTLRCDPISGHDNLYWYRRVMGKEIKFLLHFVKESKQDESGMPNNRFLAERTGGTYSTLKVQPAELEDSGVYFCASSSWGLAPTFFGPGTRLTVL.

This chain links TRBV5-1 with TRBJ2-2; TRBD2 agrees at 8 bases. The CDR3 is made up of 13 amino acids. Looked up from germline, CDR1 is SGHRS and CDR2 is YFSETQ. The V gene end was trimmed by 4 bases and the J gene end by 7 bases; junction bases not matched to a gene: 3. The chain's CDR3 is CASSKREHGELFF. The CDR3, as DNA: TGCGCCAGCAGCAAGCGGGAGCACGGGGAGCTGTTTTTT.

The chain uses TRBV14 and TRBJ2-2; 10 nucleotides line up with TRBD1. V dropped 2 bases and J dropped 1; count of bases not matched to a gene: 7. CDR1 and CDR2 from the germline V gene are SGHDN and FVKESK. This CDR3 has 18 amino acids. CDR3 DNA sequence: TGTGCCAGCAGCCAAAATCGATGGGACAGGGGGAACACCGGGGAGCTGTTTTTT. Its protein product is CASSQNRWDRGNTGELFF.